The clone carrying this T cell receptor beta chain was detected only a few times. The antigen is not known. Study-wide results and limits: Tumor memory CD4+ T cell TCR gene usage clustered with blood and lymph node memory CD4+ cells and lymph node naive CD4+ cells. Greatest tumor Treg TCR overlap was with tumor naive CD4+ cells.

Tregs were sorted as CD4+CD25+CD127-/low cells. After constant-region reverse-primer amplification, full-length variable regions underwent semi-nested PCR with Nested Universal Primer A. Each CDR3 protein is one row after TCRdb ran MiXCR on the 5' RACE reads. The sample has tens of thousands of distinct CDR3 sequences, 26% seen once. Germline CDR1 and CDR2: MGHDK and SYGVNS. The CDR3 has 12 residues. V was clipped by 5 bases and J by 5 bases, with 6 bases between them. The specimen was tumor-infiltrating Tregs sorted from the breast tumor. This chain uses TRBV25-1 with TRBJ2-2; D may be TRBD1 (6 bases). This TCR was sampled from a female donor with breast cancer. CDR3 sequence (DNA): TGTGCCAGCAGTAGGGGGACCGGGGAGCTGTTTTTT. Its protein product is CASSRGTGELFF.